These T cell receptor beta chains were read from a single sample in a study of shared clonotypes between healthy human individuals. The protocol was immunoSEQ multiplex PCR, while the TCRdb copy is restricted to in-frame clones and leaves out a portion. The sample records some 650,000 clones, around 97% being singletons. The sample comprised naive CD4+ T cells sorted from blood. Receptors originate from a woman aged 25 to 39 in good health. The CDR3 runs from the conserved cysteine through the conserved F or W. A D gene is named only where the DNA matches it firmly. Not every row has a clone size; where given, it reads once, few, many or a size class.

j_call d_call clone_size v_call cdr3_nt cdr3_aa
TRBJ2-2 NA NA TRBV14 TGTGCCAGCAGCCAAGATCATAACACCGGGGAGCTGTTTTTT CASSQDHNTGELFF
TRBJ2-7 NA NA TRBV28 TGTGCCAGCAGACGGGACACCTACGAGCAGTACTTC CASRRDTYEQYF
TRBJ2-7 TRBD1 NA TRBV11-2 TGTGCCAGCGGGGGCTACTTCAGGACAGGGGTCTACGAGCAGTACTTC CASGGYFRTGVYEQYF
TRBJ1-2 NA NA TRBV25-1 TGTGCCAGCAGTGAATCGGTATATGGCTACACCTTC CASSESVYGYTF
TRBJ1-3 NA NA TRBV28 TGTGCCAGCAGTCAACCACTCCCGGGAAACACCATATATTTT CASSQPLPGNTIYF
TRBJ1-1 NA NA TRBV5-1 TGCGCCAGCAGCTTGGTTGGGGTGTCTTTGAACACTGAAGCTTTCTTT CASSLVGVSLNTEAFF
TRBJ2-3 NA NA TRBV18 TGTGCCAGCTCACCGGGACTGAAGAGAGATACGCAGTATTTT CASSPGLKRDTQYF
TRBJ2-2 TRBD2 NA TRBV9 TGTGCCAGCAGCGCGGGACTAGTATGGCCCGGGGAGCTGTTTTTT CASSAGLVWPGELFF
TRBJ2-7 NA NA TRBV7-2 TGTGCCAGCAGCTTACGGCCAACGGGGTTGTCCGAGCAGTACTTC CASSLRPTGLSEQYF
TRBJ1-2 TRBD1 NA TRBV28 TGTGCCAGCAGTGCAGGGGGCTATGGCTACACCTTC CASSAGGYGYTF
TRBJ2-7 TRBD1 NA TRBV28 TGTGCCAGCAGTTTGGGGCCGGGGACAGGGGCCTACGAGCAGTACTTC CASSLGPGTGAYEQYF
TRBJ1-5 NA NA TRBV4-1 TGCGCCAGCAGCCAAGACACAGGGTATCAGCCCCAGCATTTT CASSQDTGYQPQHF
TRBJ2-3 TRBD2 NA TRBV6-5 TGTGCCAGCAGTCGGACTAGCGGGAGGACAGATACGCAGTATTTT CASSRTSGRTDTQYF
TRBJ2-1 NA NA TRBV14 TGTGCCAGCAGCCGTGTAGCACTCGGAGGTGAGCAGTTCTTC CASSRVALGGEQFF
TRBJ2-1 TRBD2 NA TRBV7-9 TGTGCCAGCAGCCCCCGGACTAGCGGGATGGTGAATGAGCAGTTCTTC CASSPRTSGMVNEQFF
TRBJ1-5 NA NA TRBV19 TGTGCCAGTTTCCCACACGGGCAGGCCGAGGCGAGCAATCAGCCCCAGCATTTT CASFPHGQAEASNQPQHF
TRBJ2-2 NA NA TRBV11-2 TGTGCCAGCAGTACACAACGCACCGGGGAGCTGTTTTTT CASSTQRTGELFF
TRBJ2-2 NA once TRBV7-9 TGTGCCAGCAGCTTAGGAGAGCGGTCCGATCGTACCGGGGAGCTGTTTTTT CASSLGERSDRTGELFF
TRBJ2-7 NA once TRBV5-1 TGCGCCAGCAGCTTGGAGCCCGCCTACGAGCAGTACTTC CASSLEPAYEQYF
TRBJ2-7 NA NA TRBV18 TGTGCCAGCTCATCGGGACCGTTCTACGAGCAGTACTTC CASSSGPFYEQYF
TRBJ1-1 NA NA TRBV5-8 TGTGCCAGCAGGTTTTGGCAGGGACCCACTGAAGCTTTCTTT CASRFWQGPTEAFF
TRBJ1-2 NA NA TRBV9 TGTGCCAGCAGCCCCCGGGGGATCCAGTTTAACTATGGCTACACCTTC CASSPRGIQFNYGYTF
TRBJ2-3 NA NA TRBV4-2 TGTGCCAGCAGCCAACGCCTAGGGGAGACGCAGTATTTT CASSQRLGETQYF
TRBJ2-3 TRBD2 NA TRBV9 TGTGCCAGCAGCCCGTGGACTAGCGGGAGATTGAGCACAGATACGCAGTATTTT CASSPWTSGRLSTDTQYF
TRBJ1-3 TRBD1 NA TRBV28 TGTGCCAGCAGTTGGAAACCGGGACAGGGGGCTGGAAACACCATATATTTT CASSWKPGQGAGNTIYF
TRBJ1-2 NA NA TRBV7-9 TGTGCCAGCAGCTTAGAGCAGGTCCATGGCTACACCTTC CASSLEQVHGYTF
TRBJ1-1 NA NA TRBV4-1 TGCGCCAGCAGCACCCCAGGGGTCACTGAAGCTTTCTTT CASSTPGVTEAFF
TRBJ2-5 TRBD1 NA TRBV10-1 TGCGCCAGCGGACAGGGGGCTCCATGGGAGACCCAGTACTTC CASGQGAPWETQYF
TRBJ1-1 NA NA TRBV5-1 TGCGCCAGCAGCTTAATGGGGACTCGGGACACTGAAGCTTTCTTT CASSLMGTRDTEAFF
TRBJ2-7 NA NA TRBV18 TGTGCCAGCTCACCTTCGATGTTAAGCGTTAGCTCCTACGAGCAGTACTTC CASSPSMLSVSSYEQYF
TRBJ2-7 NA NA TRBV5-8 TGTGCCAGCAGCTTGTTTAGGGGGGCTAAGGCCTACGAGCAGTACTTC CASSLFRGAKAYEQYF
TRBJ1-3 NA NA TRBV6-1 TGTGCCAGCATGGGGCAGGGCGAAGGAAACACCATATATTTT CASMGQGEGNTIYF
TRBJ2-5 TRBD1 once TRBV7-9 TGTGCCAGCAGCGAGGGACAGGGGGCCCAAGAGACCCAGTACTTC CASSEGQGAQETQYF
TRBJ2-7 NA NA TRBV10-3 TGTGCCATCGGAGCCGAGAACCTGTACGAGCAGTACTTC CAIGAENLYEQYF
TRBJ1-2 NA NA TRBV7-2 TGTGCCAGCAGCACCAGAGGGAGGGCTTATGGCTACACCTTC CASSTRGRAYGYTF
TRBJ1-3 NA NA TRBV6-5 TGTGCCAGCATCGAAAACCGGGGGGCTGGAAACACCATATATTTT CASIENRGAGNTIYF
TRBJ2-1 TRBD1 NA TRBV6-6 TGTGCCAGCAGTACCGCCGGGACAGGGGGCAATGAGCAGTTCTTC CASSTAGTGGNEQFF
TRBJ2-2 NA NA TRBV5-4 TGTGCCAGCAGCCAATCGCGCGGCGGGGAGCTGTTTTTT CASSQSRGGELFF
TRBJ2-2 TRBD2 NA TRBV5-1 TGCGCCAGCAGCTTGTCGACAGCGGGAACGAACACCGGGGAGCTGTTTTTT CASSLSTAGTNTGELFF
TRBJ2-7 TRBD1 once TRBV28 TGTGCCAGCCTGGGACAGGGGCGTTCCTACGAGCAGTACTTC CASLGQGRSYEQYF
TRBJ1-1 NA NA TRBV6-5 TGTGCCAGCAGTTCTTTGGGACGGAAGAACACTGAAGCTTTCTTT CASSSLGRKNTEAFF
TRBJ1-1 TRBD1 NA TRBV4-1 TGCGCCAGCAGCCGCCCTCCGGTAAGGACAGGGGGCGGGAACACTGAAGCTTTCTTT CASSRPPVRTGGGNTEAFF
TRBJ2-3 TRBD1 NA TRBV5-1 TGCGCCAGCAGCCCTAGGACAGGGGGCTCGTGGGATACGCAGTATTTT CASSPRTGGSWDTQYF
TRBJ1-5 NA NA TRBV2 TGTGCCAGCAGTGAACACTATAGCAATCAGCCCCAGCATTTT CASSEHYSNQPQHF
TRBJ2-1 NA NA TRBV28 TGTGCCAGCAGTTTAGACGGCGGTGAGCAGTTCTTC CASSLDGGEQFF